Below, 32 T cell receptor beta chains from the same sample are listed, as sequenced in a study of blood T cell repertoires in COVID-19. The assay was immunoSEQ multiplex PCR, and TCRdb's table has in-frame clones only and misses some. Of some 200,000 clones listed, around 80% were seen once; the top ten hold roughly 12%. Sample: peripheral blood. The receptors derive from a woman aged 40 to 49 with acute or convalescent COVID-19.

The V and J genes are TRBV4-3 and TRBJ1-4; 7 bases agree with TRBD1. The germline CDR1 and CDR2 sequences are LGHNA and YSLEER. After removal of 0 bases from V and 10 bases from J, the junction contained 11 bases not matched to a gene. CDR3 length: 16 amino acids. CDR3 loop: CASSQDQLGGESKLFF. The CDR3 DNA reads as TGCGCCAGCAGCCAAGATCAGTTAGGGGGCGAGTCAAAACTGTTTTTT.

The rearrangement uses TRBV6-5 and TRBJ1-2; 7 nucleotides line up with TRBD1. V dropped 5 bases and J dropped 2; count of bases not matched to a gene: 5. The CDR3 totals 14 residues. Germline lookup yields CDR1 MNHEY and CDR2 SVGAGI. This CDR3 reads CASSPRQGNYGYTF. DNA for the CDR3: TGTGCCAGCAGTCCGAGACAGGGAAACTATGGCTACACCTTC.

This chain connects TRBV9 to TRBJ1-5, with TRBD1 matching 10 bases. Trimming cost V 3 bases and J 1 base; bases outside gene matches: 4. CDR1 and CDR2 from the germline V gene are SGDLS and YYNGEE. The CDR3 covers 16 residues. CDR3 sequence reads: CASSAGTGVSNQPQHF. CDR3 nucleotides: TGTGCCAGCAGCGCGGGGACAGGGGTAAGCAATCAGCCCCAGCATTTT.

This rearrangement joins TRBV9 to TRBJ1-2; D possibly corresponds to TRBD1 (5 bases). The length of the CDR3 is 16 residues. Germline assignment: CDR1 SGDLS and CDR2 YYNGEE. Trimming removed 5 bases at V and 4 bases at J, with 21 bases between. As DNA, the CDR3 is TGTGCCAGCAGTGCGGCGGGGGTTTCCACCCTCTATGGCTACACCTTC. It yields the protein CASSAAGVSTLYGYTF. The full variable domain, rest sourced from reference TRBV9 and TRBJ1-2, is DSGVTQTPKHLITATGQRVTLRCSPRSGDLSVYWYQQSLDQGLQFLIQYYNGEERAKGNILERFSAQQFPDLHSELNLSSLELGDSALYFCASSAAGVSTLYGYTFGSGTRLTVV.

This clone has a single count. The J gene is TRBJ2-1, the V gene TRBV19; D possibly corresponds to TRBD2 (5 bases). Germline-derived CDR1 and CDR2 are LNHDA and SQIVND (reference sequence). The CDR3 spans 16 residues. V lost 8 bases and J 0 bases, leaving 17 bases between the germline ends. DNA of the CDR3: TGTGCCAGTGGATTAGAAAGCGGAAGCTCCTACAATGAGCAGTTCTTC. It yields the protein CASGLESGSSYNEQFF.

This clone has a handful of counts. This chain uses TRBV7-9 with TRBJ2-1; TRBD1 aligns across 7 bases. This CDR3 has 15 residues. The trim removed 1 base at V and 4 bases at J, leaving 4 bases unmatched. The germline gives CDR1 SEHNR, CDR2 FQNEAQ (reference sequence). The CDR3 coding sequence is TGTGCCAGCAGCTTAGGACAGGGAGTATACAATGAGCAGTTCTTC. This codes for CASSLGQGVYNEQFF. Complete variable domain (other parts from reference TRBV7-9 and TRBJ2-1): DTGVSQNPRHKITKRGQNVTFRCDPISEHNRLYWYRQTLGQGPEFLTYFQNEAQLEKSRLLSDRFSAERPKGSFSTLEIQRTEQGDSAMYLCASSLGQGVYNEQFFGPGTRLTVL.

V is TRBV27 and J is TRBJ2-7; perhaps TRBD2 as D (6 bases). The CDR3 consists of 14 residues. The germline gives CDR1 MNHEY, CDR2 SMNVEV (reference sequence). V gave up 8 bases and J gave up 2 bases, with 16 bases separating them. The CDR3 loop is CASGPGTSAYEQYF. The CDR3 DNA is TGTGCCAGCGGCCCTGGGACTTCAGCCTACGAGCAGTACTTC.

The chain employs TRBV4-1 and TRBJ1-1, with TRBD1 matching 7 bases. The CDR3 extends over 15 amino acids. Germline assignment: CDR1 MGHRA and CDR2 YSYEKL. The ends lost 1 base at V and 11 bases at J; junction bases unmatched: 13. In DNA form, the CDR3 reads TGCGCCAGCAGCCAAGTAATAACAGGGGATAAGACGGCTTTCTTT. This sequence encodes CASSQVITGDKTAFF.

Only one count was recorded for this clone. The gene calls are TRBV24-1 and TRBJ2-3; TRBD2 aligns across 10 bases. Trimming took 4 bases from V and 0 from J; bases not matched to a gene: 6. Germline V CDR1 and CDR2: KGHDR, SFDVKD. The CDR3 extends over 17 amino acids. CDR3 bases: TGTGCCACCAGTGACCCGACTAGCGGGCTGAGCACAGATACGCAGTATTTT. It specifies CATSDPTSGLSTDTQYF.

This chain links TRBV6-6 with TRBJ1-5, with 9 bases matching TRBD1. Germline loops: CDR1 MNHNY, CDR2 SVGAGI (reference sequence). V lost 7 bases to trimming and J lost 7 bases; unmatched junction nucleotides: 11. The CDR3 consists of 15 residues. The CDR3 region has the DNA TGTGCCAGCACCGAACTGCCGGGACAGGGACAGCCCCAGCATTTT. Protein: CASTELPGQGQPQHF.

The chain uses TRBV27 and TRBJ1-1; D is perhaps TRBD1 (6 bases). V shed 6 bases and J shed 0 bases, with 8 bases lying between them. The CDR3 is 13 residues long. Germline-derived CDR1 and CDR2 are MNHEY and SMNVEV (reference sequence). The CDR3 reads CASSWTVNTEAFF. The CDR3 bases are TGTGCCAGCAGCTGGACAGTGAACACTGAAGCTTTCTTT.

V usage is TRBV20-1 and J usage is TRBJ1-2, with D hard to call. Trimming took 3 bases from V and 2 from J, leaving 13 bases between them. The CDR3 sequence is 14 residues long. Germline lookup yields CDR1 DFQATT and CDR2 SNEGSKA (reference sequence). CDR3 DNA sequence: TGCAGTGCTAGTTCCGCCGGAGGGAACTATGGCTACACCTTC. It encodes CSASSAGGNYGYTF.

The chain joins TRBV7-7 to TRBJ1-5, with D possibly being TRBD1 (5 bases). V dropped 1 base and J dropped 5 bases, with 9 bases sitting between them. Germline CDR1 SSHAT, CDR2 FNYEAQ (reference sequence). The CDR3 is made up of 14 amino acids. This chain's CDR3 is CASSLGGRDQPQHF. The CDR3 coding sequence is TGTGCCAGCAGCTTAGGGGGCAGGGATCAGCCCCAGCATTTT.

This chain links TRBV5-1 with TRBJ1-1; D perhaps matches TRBD1 (6 bases). The V and J ends lost 5 bases and 5 bases respectively, with 13 bases between them. The germline V gene has CDR1 SGHRS and CDR2 YFSETQ. The CDR3 runs 13 residues. Here the CDR3 DNA reads TGCGCCAGCAGGGGGGCAAGCTTTACTGAAGCTTTCTTT. Translating gives CASRGASFTEAFF.

The sample holds one count of this clone. The genes are TRBV15 and TRBJ2-1; tentatively, D is TRBD1 (9 bases). Looked up from germline, CDR1 is LNHNV and CDR2 is YYDKDF (reference sequence). CDR3 length: 14 amino acids. V lost 7 bases and J lost 8, with 18 bases in between. The CDR3 sequence is CATNSGGTGYEQFF. The CDR3 DNA reads as TGTGCCACCAACTCGGGAGGGACAGGGTATGAGCAGTTCTTC.

The CDR3 DNA follows: TGTGCCAGTAGTCCTGCCCCGGGGTGGACAGGGGGCATCACCGGGGAGCTGTTTTTT. Protein sequence: CASSPAPGWTGGITGELFF. The V and J genes are TRBV19 and TRBJ2-2, with 11 bases lining up with TRBD1. This CDR3 region has 19 residues. Unmatched junction bases numbered 15, after V lost 5 bases and J lost 4 bases. In germline, CDR1 is LNHDA, CDR2 SQIVND (reference sequence).

The CDR3 DNA reads as TGTGCCAGCAGTGAAACCGGGGGCTATGGCTACACCTTC. It translates to CASSETGGYGYTF. J is TRBJ1-2 and V is TRBV6-1; D is possibly TRBD1 (5 bases). Trimming shortened V by 2 bases and J by 4 bases, and 8 bases separated the two germline ends. The CDR3 is 13 residues long. Germline CDR1 is MNHNS and CDR2 is SASEGT.

This clone occurred many times. The chain couples TRBV7-3 to TRBJ2-5, with 8 bases that match TRBD1. Losses at the gene ends were 5 bases for V and 5 bases for J; bases not matched to a gene: 7. The CDR3 covers 14 residues. Per germline, CDR1 SGHTA and CDR2 FQGTGA. The CDR3 DNA sequence: TGTGCCAGCAGCCAGACAGGGGTGGGGGAGACCCAGTACTTC. This sequence encodes CASSQTGVGETQYF.

This clone was found once. CDR3 coding DNA: TGTGCCAGCAGGGGGGACTCACCAATCTCTGGAAACACCATATATTTT. Amino acid sequence: CASRGDSPISGNTIYF. The chain couples TRBV7-3 to TRBJ1-3; D possibly corresponds to TRBD1 (5 bases). V lost 6 bases, J lost 0 bases, and 15 bases lay in between. Germline-derived CDR1 and CDR2 are SGHTA and FQGTGA. The CDR3 has 16 amino acids.

The chain combines TRBV2 with TRBJ1-5; 7 nucleotides line up with TRBD1. CDR1 SNHLY and CDR2 FYNNEI come from the germline V gene. J was trimmed by 2 bases and V by 4 bases; bases with no gene match: 5. This CDR3 has 15 amino acids. The CDR3 DNA sequence: TGTGCCAGCAGTGGACGACAGGGCGGCAATCAGCCCCAGCATTTT. Its translation is CASSGRQGGNQPQHF.

This chain connects TRBV18 to TRBJ1-4; D gene ambiguous. CDR3 length equals 13 residues. V lost 2 bases and J 5 bases, leaving 6 bases between the germline ends. The germline gives CDR1 KGHSH, CDR2 LQKENI. CDR3 coding DNA: TGTGCCAGCTCACCAGGGGAGAATGAAAAACTGTTTTTT. It specifies CASSPGENEKLFF.

This chain connects TRBV6-1 to TRBJ1-1, with D perhaps matching TRBD1 (5 bases). The CDR3 is 16 residues long. The V end lost 1 base, the J end lost 4 bases, and 16 bases lay between the germline ends. CDR1 MNHNS and CDR2 SASEGT come from the germline V gene. DNA for the CDR3: TGTGCCAGCAGTGAAGTTGGGGCGGCATTCGGCACTGAAGCTTTCTTT. Translating gives CASSEVGAAFGTEAFF.

V usage is TRBV28 and J usage is TRBJ2-7; 11 bases align to TRBD2. Germline CDR1 is MDHEN and CDR2 is SYDVKM. The V segment lost 2 bases and the J segment 2 bases; nucleotides outside the gene matches: 2. CDR3 length: 15 amino acids. CDR3 in DNA: TGTGCCAGCAGTTTAGGGACTAGCGGTCCCTACGAGCAGTACTTC. Protein: CASSLGTSGPYEQYF.

This chain connects TRBV12-5 to TRBJ2-7; 7 bases match TRBD1. CDR1 is LGHNT and CDR2 is FRNRAP in the germline V gene. This CDR3 has 18 amino acids. The ends lost 0 bases at V and 3 bases at J; junction bases unmatched: 14. DNA of the CDR3: TGTGCTAGTGGTTTGGTAGGGGGCCCCGCCGAAACTCTCTACGAGCAGTACTTC. Amino acids: CASGLVGGPAETLYEQYF.

V and J are TRBV28 and TRBJ1-3; D might be TRBD1 (6 bases). This CDR3 has 15 amino acids. Germline CDR1 MDHEN, CDR2 SYDVKM. Trimming removed 4 bases from V and 2 bases from J, with 12 bases in between. This CDR3 reads CASSYGQFAGNTIYF. CDR3 nucleotides: TGTGCCAGCAGTTATGGACAGTTCGCTGGAAACACCATATATTTT.

The chain is built from TRBV20-1 and TRBJ2-1, with 7 bases identical to TRBD2. The CDR3 consists of 17 residues. Germline V CDR1 and CDR2: DFQATT, SNEGSKA (reference sequence). V lost 3 bases and J lost 2; bases outside the gene matches: 13. CDR3 in DNA: TGCAGTGCTAGTACTGCGGGAGAGACGAAACCCTACAATGAGCAGTTCTTC. This gives the protein CSASTAGETKPYNEQFF.

This clone was found once. V is TRBV10-1 and J is TRBJ1-5; D ambiguous. Trimming removed 4 bases at V and 6 bases at J, with 10 bases between. The CDR3 sequence is 13 residues long. Germline loops: CDR1 WNHNN, CDR2 SYGVQD (reference sequence). The CDR3 nucleotides read TGCGCCAGCAGTGCGGGGATAGGTCAGCCCCAGCATTTT. It specifies CASSAGIGQPQHF.

V usage is TRBV27 and J usage is TRBJ2-3; 7 bases are a match to TRBD1. The germline CDR1 and CDR2 sequences are MNHEY and SMNVEV (reference sequence). V trimming: 5 bases; J trimming: 6 bases; junction bases outside the gene matches: 11. The CDR3 covers 15 residues. CDR3 loop: CASSLDHRGTDTQYF. CDR3 bases: TGTGCCAGCAGTCTCGATCACAGGGGTACGGATACGCAGTATTTT.

V usage is TRBV28 and J usage is TRBJ1-6; 7 bases fit TRBD1. Germline V gives CDR1 MDHEN, CDR2 SYDVKM. V shed 6 bases and J 12 bases; nucleotides not matched to a gene: 17. The CDR3 consists of 16 residues. The CDR3 sequence: CASRGNRGLSRVPLHF. CDR3 bases: TGTGCCAGCAGGGGAAACAGGGGTTTAAGTCGGGTACCCCTCCACTTT.

This chain links TRBV10-3 with TRBJ2-1; 8 nucleotides match TRBD1. The V and J ends lost 6 bases and 4 bases, in that order; junction bases with no gene match: 8. Germline V gene sequence: CDR1 ENHRY, CDR2 SYGVKD. The CDR3 totals 15 residues. CDR3 in amino acids: CAISAQDREYNEQFF. In nucleotides, the CDR3 is TGTGCCATCAGCGCCCAGGACAGGGAGTACAATGAGCAGTTCTTC.

V and J are TRBV29-1 and TRBJ1-1; D not resolved. The CDR3 length is 10 residues. Trimming took off 7 bases at V and 2 bases at J, with 5 bases between the two ends. CDR1 is SQVTM and CDR2 is ANQGSEA in the germline V gene. The DNA for the CDR3 is TGCAGCGCTAGAAACACTGAAGCTTTCTTT. Encoded protein: CSARNTEAFF.

The chain uses TRBV24-1 and TRBJ1-5; 10 nucleotides agree with TRBD1. The CDR3 covers 15 residues. The germline gives CDR1 KGHDR, CDR2 SFDVKD. Germline trimming cut 6 bases from V and 4 bases from J; bases unmatched to any gene: 5. The CDR3: CATSPSGQGNQPQHF. CDR3 in DNA: TGTGCCACCAGTCCCTCGGGACAGGGGAATCAGCCCCAGCATTTT.